A single sample is the source of the 28 T cell receptor beta chains below, sequenced in a study of HIV-infected children after antiretroviral therapy interruption. Unique molecular identifiers were included in an RNA-based 3' RACE TCR library. TCRdb used MiXCR to reprocess the 3' RACE reads, holding one entry per CDR3 protein. The sample includes about 89,000 distinct CDR3 sequences, about 6.3% of them seen just once. Treatment defined: PENTA 11 planned treatment interruption arm or continuous ART arm. Sequenced here: CD45RA+ CD4+ T cells from PBMCs, pooled from several time points, sampled from a donor given antiretroviral therapy, either interrupted or continuous. The subset is: naive CD4+ CD45RA+ CD45RO- T cells. Every receptor here comes from a pool of human donors with HIV.

The DNA of the CDR3 is TGTGCCAGCAGCTCCGGGACTAGCGGGAGACTCGTAGAGACCCAGTACTTC. Its translation: CASSSGTSGRLVETQYF. J is TRBJ2-5 and V is TRBV12-3 or TRBV12-4, with 14 bases that match TRBD2. V trimming: 6 bases; J trimming: 4 bases; junction bases outside the gene matches: 10. This CDR3 is built from 17 residues.

This clonotype has ten or more counts. The V gene is TRBV5-1, the J gene TRBJ2-6, with D possibly TRBD1 on 6 matching bases. The CDR3 has 15 amino acids. Germline V gives CDR1 SGHRS, CDR2 YFSETQ. Between the trimmed V and J ends, which lost 4 bases and 2 bases, there was a span of 10 bases. The CDR3 bases are TGCGCCAGCAGCGTAAACAGGGCTGGGGCCAACGTCCTGACTTTC. Translation gives CASSVNRAGANVLTF.

This clonotype was seen ten or more times. The genes are TRBV5-4 and TRBJ2-3; weak D call: TRBD2 (5 bases). The length of the CDR3 is 13 residues. V shed 5 bases and J shed 2 bases, with 9 bases lying between them. CDR1 SGHNT and CDR2 YYREEE come from the germline V gene (reference sequence). CDR3 DNA sequence: TGTGCCAGCAGGCGGGCCTTCACAGATACGCAGTATTTT. It encodes CASRRAFTDTQYF.

This clonotype was counted only a few times. V gene TRBV7-3 combines with J gene TRBJ1-1; D is ambiguous. CDR1 and CDR2 from the germline V gene are SGHTA and FQGTGA. Trimming cost V 3 bases and J 7 bases, with 12 bases left between them. CDR3 length equals 13 residues. The CDR3 bases are TGTGCCAGCAGCTTCGGTCTGGGAGGTGAAGCTTTCTTT. Its translation is CASSFGLGGEAFF.

This clonotype occurred many times. This rearrangement joins TRBV2 to TRBJ2-6; weak D call: TRBD2 (6 bases). The V gene's germline CDR1 is SNHLY and CDR2 FYNNEI. The CDR3 runs to 18 residues. Trimming stripped 4 bases from V and 0 bases from J, with 16 bases between. The CDR3 protein is CASSAVRGTYSGANVLTF. DNA of the CDR3: TGTGCCAGCAGTGCGGTACGGGGGACTTACTCTGGGGCCAACGTCCTGACTTTC. Using reference TRBV2 and TRBJ2-6 for the parts outside the CDR3, the full variable domain is EPEVTQTPSHQVTQMGQEVILRCVPISNHLYFYWYRQILGQKVEFLVSFYNNEISEKSEIFDDQFSVERPDGSNFTLKIRSTKLEDSAMYFCASSAVRGTYSGANVLTFGAGSRLTVL.

This clonotype showed up many times. The genes are TRBV18 and TRBJ2-7, with D unresolved. The CDR3 spans 15 residues. The ends were cut back, 3 bases at V and 3 bases at J, with 15 bases in the middle. Germline V gene data show CDR1 as KGHSH and CDR2 as LQKENI. For the CDR3, the DNA is TGTGCCAGCTCACCCCCGCTGGGTACACACTACGAGCAGTACTTC. Translation gives CASSPPLGTHYEQYF.

This clonotype turned up a few times. This sequence joins TRBV27 and TRBJ2-1, with TRBD2 matching over 11 bases. Germline loops: CDR1 MNHEY, CDR2 SMNVEV (reference sequence). There are 19 residues in the CDR3. Trimming cost V 6 bases and J 0 bases; bases outside gene matches: 13. DNA for the CDR3: TGTGCCAGCAGCCTAGATTCCCGACTAGCGGGGAACTCCTACAATGAGCAGTTCTTC. Protein: CASSLDSRLAGNSYNEQFF.

This clonotype occurred many times. The chain uses TRBV29-1 and TRBJ1-1, with 8 bases that match TRBD1. The CDR3 has 14 residues. Germline V CDR1 and CDR2: SQVTM, ANQGSEA. The V gene end was trimmed by 4 bases and the J gene end by 3 bases; junction bases not matched to a gene: 7. The CDR3: CSVARTGRDTEAFF. CDR3 DNA sequence: TGCAGCGTTGCCCGGACAGGGAGGGACACTGAAGCTTTCTTT. Filled out from reference TRBV29-1 and TRBJ1-1, the complete variable domain reads SAVISQKPSRDICQRGTSLTIQCQVDSQVTMMFWYRQQPGQSLTLIATANQGSEATYESGFVIDKFPISRPNLTFSTLTVSNMSPEDSSIYLCSVARTGRDTEAFFGQGTRLTVV.

The V gene is TRBV20-1, the J gene TRBJ2-5, with D possibly matching TRBD2 (6 bases). The CDR3 totals 14 residues. From germline, CDR1 is DFQATT and CDR2 SNEGSKA (reference sequence). Deletions cut 3 bases from V and 2 bases from J, with 13 bases between. The CDR3 bases are TGCAGTGCTAGTATCGGGGGATCGCAAGAGACCCAGTACTTC. This encodes CSASIGGSQETQYF.

In this sample, this clonotype turned up many times. The gene calls are TRBV7-2 and TRBJ2-1; D is perhaps TRBD2 (6 bases). Germline assignment: CDR1 SGHTA and CDR2 FQGNSA. Between the trimmed V and J ends, which lost 1 base and 6 bases, there was a span of 13 bases. The CDR3 covers 15 residues. This CDR3 is CASSLESSGLNEQFF. CDR3 in DNA: TGTGCCAGCAGCTTAGAGTCGAGCGGGCTCAATGAGCAGTTCTTC.

This clonotype was seen at least ten times. The gene calls are TRBV5-1 and TRBJ2-1, with 8 bases lining up with TRBD2. Germline CDR1 SGHRS, CDR2 YFSETQ. Unmatched junction bases numbered 6, after V lost 4 bases and J lost 6 bases. CDR3 length equals 14 residues. In DNA form, the CDR3 reads TGCGCCAGCAGCGTTCCGGGAGGGGCCAATGAGCAGTTCTTC. Encoded protein: CASSVPGGANEQFF. The whole variable domain, remainder taken from reference TRBV5-1 and TRBJ2-1, is KAGVTQTPRYLIKTRGQQVTLSCSPISGHRSVSWYQQTPGQGLQFLFEYFSETQRNKGNFPGRFSGRQFSNSRSEMNVSTLELGDSALYLCASSVPGGANEQFFGPGTRLTVL.

Many counts were recorded for this clonotype. J is TRBJ2-1 and V is TRBV6-6, with 10 bases that match TRBD2. The V and J ends lost 5 bases and 1 base, in that order; junction bases with no gene match: 5. The CDR3 has 16 residues. The germline V gene encodes CDR1 MNHNY and CDR2 SVGAGI (reference sequence). The CDR3 reads CASSPRTSGSYNEQFF. As DNA, the CDR3 is TGTGCCAGCAGTCCAAGGACTAGCGGTTCCTACAATGAGCAGTTCTTC.

This clonotype was counted between two and nine times. The chain is built from TRBV5-1 and TRBJ2-3, with D tentatively TRBD2 (5 bases). The CDR3 extends over 15 amino acids. Germline assignment: CDR1 SGHRS and CDR2 YFSETQ. Trimming took 2 bases from V and 1 from J, leaving 11 bases between them. This chain's CDR3 is CASSLRTGGTDTQYF. CDR3 nucleotide sequence: TGCGCCAGCAGCTTAAGGACCGGGGGCACAGATACGCAGTATTTT.

This clonotype was detected many times. The chain carries TRBV5-1 and TRBJ1-2; TRBD1 is a possible D gene (6 bases). The germline CDR1 and CDR2 sequences are SGHRS and YFSETQ. V was pared by 0 bases and J by 6 bases, with 15 bases between. This CDR3 has 15 amino acids. The CDR3, as DNA: TGCGCCAGCAGCTTGGGGAAACAGGGTACGGATGGCTACACCTTC. Protein: CASSLGKQGTDGYTF.

This clonotype was picked up a small number of times. The chain recombines TRBV11-1 with TRBJ1-2; D not resolved. V was trimmed by 3 bases and J by 4 bases, leaving 15 bases between them. The CDR3 extends over 15 amino acids. Germline V CDR1 and CDR2: SGHAT, FQDESV (reference sequence). CDR3: CASSFVSSPVYGYTF. The DNA of the CDR3 is TGTGCCAGCAGCTTCGTTTCTTCCCCTGTCTATGGCTACACCTTC.

This clonotype came up a few times. This chain uses TRBV14 with TRBJ1-1; D perhaps matches TRBD1 (6 bases). V lost 3 bases and J lost 3, with 20 bases in between. CDR3 length equals 17 residues. CDR1 is SGHDN, CDR2 FVKESK, per germline. DNA for the CDR3: TGTGCCAGCAGCCACCGAGAATTTCAGGGGAGAGACACTGAAGCTTTCTTT. Translating it yields CASSHREFQGRDTEAFF. Full variable domain (rest looked up from reference TRBV14 and TRBJ1-1): EAGVTQFPSHSVIEKGQTVTLRCDPISGHDNLYWYRRVMGKEIKFLLHFVKESKQDESGMPNNRFLAERTGGTYSTLKVQPAELEDSGVYFCASSHREFQGRDTEAFFGQGTRLTVV.

The table lists this clonotype with a few counts. The rearrangement joins TRBV6-1 to TRBJ1-1; D might be TRBD1 (5 bases). Trimming took off 2 bases at V and 4 bases at J, with 20 bases between the two ends. The CDR3 is made up of 17 amino acids. Germline-derived CDR1 and CDR2 are MNHNS and SASEGT. DNA for the CDR3: TGTGCCAGCAGTGAACCACTGATGGGACGATATCGCACTGAAGCTTTCTTT. Residues: CASSEPLMGRYRTEAFF.

This clonotype was seen repeatedly, ten times or more. J is TRBJ2-3 and V is TRBV18; TRBD1 matches 7 bases. Germline CDR1 is KGHSH and CDR2 is LQKENI. This CDR3 spans 16 amino acids. Trimming took 5 bases from V and 1 from J; bases not matched to a gene: 9. Here the CDR3 reads CASSTTAGTGTDTQYF. In DNA form, the CDR3 reads TGTGCCAGCTCAACTACAGCCGGGACAGGCACAGATACGCAGTATTTT.

Many counts were recorded for this clonotype. This chain uses TRBV6-5 with TRBJ1-1, with D hard to call. This CDR3 region has 13 residues. The V and J ends lost 8 bases and 2 bases respectively, with 12 bases between them. The germline V gene has CDR1 MNHEY and CDR2 SVGAGI. In DNA form, the CDR3 reads TGTGCCAGCGGATGGGAGGGTAACACTGAAGCTTTCTTT. Its translation is CASGWEGNTEAFF.

At least ten counts were recorded for this clonotype. The chain carries TRBV12-3 or TRBV12-4 and TRBJ1-1, with a tentative D call TRBD1 (6 bases). Trimming took 4 bases from V and 4 from J, leaving 10 bases between them. This CDR3 is built from 13 residues. The CDR3 DNA is TGTGCCAGCAGTTCAGAAGGGGGCACTGAAGCTTTCTTT. It specifies CASSSEGGTEAFF.

This chain links TRBV6-6 with TRBJ1-2; no clear D gene. Between the trimmed V and J ends, which lost 4 bases and 8 bases, there was a span of 8 bases. Germline V gene sequence: CDR1 MNHNY, CDR2 SVGAGI (reference sequence). CDR3 length: 11 amino acids. The CDR3 region is CASSSKGGYTF. The CDR3 coding sequence is TGTGCCAGCAGTTCCAAAGGGGGCTACACCTTC.

This clonotype was seen at least ten times. The rearrangement joins TRBV7-8 to TRBJ2-5; maybe TRBD2 (5 bases). V was pared by 3 bases and J by 5 bases, with 13 bases between. The CDR3 totals 14 residues. Germline CDR1 SGHVS, CDR2 FQNEAQ. CDR3 protein: CASSLTGKTETQYF. CDR3 in DNA: TGTGCCAGCAGCTTGACCGGGAAGACGGAGACCCAGTACTTC.

This clonotype showed up many times. The genes are TRBV2 and TRBJ1-6, with 11 bases fitting TRBD1. CDR3 length: 17 amino acids. V trimming: 6 bases; J trimming: 7 bases; junction bases outside the gene matches: 11. Germline values: CDR1 SNHLY, CDR2 FYNNEI. As DNA, the CDR3 is TGTGCCAGCAGAGAACACTCCGGGACAGGGGGAAATTCACCCCTCCACTTT. Protein: CASREHSGTGGNSPLHF.

This clonotype has at least ten counts. V is TRBV7-3 and J is TRBJ2-7, with D possibly TRBD2 on 6 matching bases. The CDR3 is 14 amino acids. Germline CDR1 SGHTA, CDR2 FQGTGA. V was shortened by 4 bases and J by 2 bases, with 12 bases between the two germline ends. CDR3: CASSSAGRTYEQYF. DNA for the CDR3: TGTGCCAGCAGCTCCGCGGGACGGACCTACGAGCAGTACTTC.

This clonotype has a count of ten or more. This chain joins TRBV20-1 and TRBJ2-5; 7 nucleotides align to TRBD1. This CDR3 region has 13 residues. Germline V gene data show CDR1 as DFQATT and CDR2 as SNEGSKA (reference sequence). With V trimmed by 7 bases and J by 4 bases, 9 bases remained unmatched. The DNA of the CDR3 is TGCAGTGTCGGAAAGGGGGCGGGAGAGACCCAGTACTTC. Encoded protein: CSVGKGAGETQYF.

This clonotype was counted at least ten times. The chain links TRBV30 to TRBJ2-5; the D is unclear. This CDR3 has 11 residues. Trimming stripped 4 bases from V and 3 bases from J, with 6 bases between. The germline V gene encodes CDR1 GTSNPN and CDR2 SVGIG (reference sequence). The CDR3 sequence: CAWTVKETQYF. Written as DNA, the CDR3 is TGTGCCTGGACAGTTAAAGAGACCCAGTACTTC. The complete variable domain, with remaining parts taken from reference TRBV30 and TRBJ2-5, reads SQTIHQWPATLVQPVGSPLSLECTVEGTSNPNLYWYRQAAGRGLQLLFYSVGIGQISSEVPQNLSASRPQDRQFILSSKKLLLSDSGFYLCAWTVKETQYFGPGTRLLVL.

CDR3 in DNA: TGTGCCAGCAGCCACGGGGTGGAGCAGTACTTC. Translated: CASSHGVEQYF. The chain joins TRBV3-1 to TRBJ2-7, with D possibly matching TRBD2 (5 bases). The CDR3 covers 11 residues. The V end lost 3 bases, the J end lost 7 bases, and 7 bases lay between the germline ends. Germline CDR1 is LGHDT and CDR2 is YNNKEL (reference sequence).

This clonotype has only a few counts. The chain uses TRBV7-8 and TRBJ2-5; D could derive from TRBD1 or TRBD2 (5 bases each). From germline, CDR1 is SGHVS and CDR2 FQNEAQ. The V and J ends lost 7 bases and 7 bases respectively, with 25 bases between them. The CDR3 length is 16 residues. The CDR3 nucleotides read TGTGCCAGCACCAAACCCGGGGCAGAATTTCGAGCGACCCAGTACTTC. This codes for CASTKPGAEFRATQYF.